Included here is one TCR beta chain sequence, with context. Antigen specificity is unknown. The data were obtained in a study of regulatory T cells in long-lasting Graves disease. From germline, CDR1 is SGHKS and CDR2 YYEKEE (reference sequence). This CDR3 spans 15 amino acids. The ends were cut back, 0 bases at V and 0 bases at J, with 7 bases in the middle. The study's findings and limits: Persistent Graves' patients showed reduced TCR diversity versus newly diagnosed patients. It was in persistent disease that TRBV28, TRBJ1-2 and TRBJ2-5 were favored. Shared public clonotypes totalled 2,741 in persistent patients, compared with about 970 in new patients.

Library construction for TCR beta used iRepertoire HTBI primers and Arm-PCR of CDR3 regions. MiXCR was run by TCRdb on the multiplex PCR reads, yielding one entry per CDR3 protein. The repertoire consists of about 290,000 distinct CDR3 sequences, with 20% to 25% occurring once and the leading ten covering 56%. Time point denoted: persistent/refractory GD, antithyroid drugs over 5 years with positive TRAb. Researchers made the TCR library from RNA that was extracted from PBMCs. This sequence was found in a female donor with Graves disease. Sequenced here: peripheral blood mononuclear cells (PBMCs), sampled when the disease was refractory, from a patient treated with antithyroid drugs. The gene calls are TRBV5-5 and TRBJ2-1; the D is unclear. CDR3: CASSLDWSSYNEQFF. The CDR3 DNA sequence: TGTGCCAGCAGCTTGGACTGGAGCTCCTACAATGAGCAGTTCTTC.